This TCR beta chain was documented in a study of blood T cell repertoires in COVID-19. Study details: Acute and convalescent COVID-19 samples came from the United States, Italy and Spain. T cells, B-cell-depleted T cells, or PBMCs supplied cDNA or gDNA.

Original handling: Amplifying reference gene primers gave estimates of nucleated cell counts. TCRdb's table, derived via immunoSEQ multiplex PCR, lists solely in-frame clones and lacks some. The D gene and trimming were derived from the DNA, and the V and J assignments and clone size from that table. The top ten clones hold 14% of a sample with about 59,000 clones, over 70% of them seen once. Germline values: CDR1 SGHTA, CDR2 FQGTGA. This CDR3 has 13 amino acids. Worth noting for this clone: An end of the junction differs from the germline gene, which may be a read error.

The TCR was taken from a woman aged 65 to 85 with acute or convalescent COVID-19. The specimen was peripheral blood. The rearrangement joins TRBV7-3 to TRBJ1-1; the match to TRBD1 covers 12 bases. The CDR3 coding sequence is TGTGCCAGCAGCTTCGGGACAGGGGGCTTGTTGATCTTT. Translation gives CASSFGTGGLLIF. The full variable domain, rest sourced from reference TRBV7-3 and TRBJ1-1, is GAGVSQTPSNKVTEKGKYVELRCDPISGHTALYWYRQSLGQGPEFLIYFQGTGAADDSGLPNDRFFAVRPEGSVSTLKIQRTERGDSAVYLCASSFGTGGLLIFGQGTRLTVV.